The 19 T cell receptor beta chains below come from one sample, sequenced in a study of Ad26.COV2.S vaccination and SARS-CoV-2 variants. Treatment of the sample: about 20 received Ad26.COV2.S at low or high dose, single or two shots; roughly five received placebo; per-sample allocation not given. The investigators took samples on day 63 after the first vaccine or placebo injection. Repertoires were generated with immunoSEQ multiplex PCR, while TCRdb's copy carries only in-frame clones and drops some. Of more than 300,000 clones listed, approximately 80% are singletons. The source material was peripheral blood, sampled in a trial of Ad26.COV2.S vaccine versus placebo. Every receptor here comes from a person between 18 and 65 years old who received the Ad26.COV2.S COVID-19 vaccine or a placebo.

The chain is built from TRBV9 and TRBJ2-2; possibly TRBD2 for D (5 bases). CDR3 length: 16 residues. Germline CDR1 reads SGDLS; CDR2 reads YYNGEE. The ends were cut back, 4 bases at V and 1 base at J, with 14 bases in the middle. In nucleotides, the CDR3 is TGTGCCAGCAGCCCTCCGGGGTTGAGGAACACCGGGGAGCTGTTTTTT. Its translation: CASSPPGLRNTGELFF. The whole variable domain, remainder taken from reference TRBV9 and TRBJ2-2, is DSGVTQTPKHLITATGQRVTLRCSPRSGDLSVYWYQQSLDQGLQFLIQYYNGEERAKGNILERFSAQQFPDLHSELNLSSLELGDSALYFCASSPPGLRNTGELFFGEGSRLTVL.

The rearrangement uses TRBV9 and TRBJ2-3; TRBD2 aligns across 8 bases. CDR3 length equals 14 residues. Trimming removed 7 bases from V and 4 bases from J; junction bases left unmatched: 8. Germline CDR1 SGDLS, CDR2 YYNGEE. CDR3: CASRRGAASDTQYF. CDR3 in DNA: TGTGCCAGCCGGCGGGGGGCGGCTTCAGATACGCAGTATTTT.

J is TRBJ2-7 and V is TRBV4-2, with 10 nucleotides matching TRBD2. This CDR3 is 15 amino acids long. The V and J ends lost 5 bases and 2 bases, in that order; junction bases with no gene match: 6. Germline-derived CDR1 and CDR2 are LGHNA and YNFKEQ. CDR3 protein: CASSFSGGTAYEQYF. CDR3 in DNA: TGTGCCAGCAGCTTTAGCGGGGGGACCGCCTACGAGCAGTACTTC.

The chain combines TRBV5-4 with TRBJ2-1; D might be TRBD1 or TRBD2, each matching 6 bases. The germline V and J ends were trimmed by 4 bases and 4 bases, with 12 bases remaining between them. Per the germline V gene, CDR1 is SGHNT and CDR2 is YYREEE (reference sequence). CDR3 length: 14 residues. Here the CDR3 reads CASSLKGGYNEQFF. Written as DNA, the CDR3 is TGTGCCAGCAGCCTTAAGGGGGGATACAATGAGCAGTTCTTC.

The V call is TRBV6-1, the J call TRBJ1-2; no clear D. Germline assignment: CDR1 MNHNS and CDR2 SASEGT. Trimming removed 2 bases at V and 8 bases at J, with 12 bases between. This CDR3 comprises 13 residues. This CDR3 reads CASSEMPLNGYTF. CDR3 DNA: TGTGCCAGCAGTGAAATGCCCCTGAACGGCTACACCTTC.

CDR3 nucleotide sequence: TGTGCCAGCAGCAAGGACGGAGGAAACTACAATGAGCAGTTCTTC. Amino acid sequence: CASSKDGGNYNEQFF. The genes are TRBV7-2 and TRBJ2-1; TRBD2 is a possible D gene (5 bases). CDR3 length: 15 residues. V lost 5 bases, J lost 3 bases, and 14 bases lay in between. Germline V gives CDR1 SGHTA, CDR2 FQGNSA.

The V call is TRBV3-1 (or the pseudogene TRBV3-2), the J call TRBJ2-5, with D unresolved. The germline V and J ends were trimmed by 3 bases and 5 bases, with 13 bases remaining between them. The germline V gene encodes CDR1 LGHDT and CDR2 YNNKEL (reference sequence). This CDR3 spans 14 amino acids. The CDR3 protein is CASSHLGARETQYF. The CDR3 coding sequence is TGTGCCAGCAGCCATTTGGGCGCTCGGGAGACCCAGTACTTC.

This clone appeared a single time. Given a much more abundant clone one base away, this may be a read error. Different DNA sequences within this sample yield the same CDR3. This rearrangement joins TRBV5-8 to TRBJ2-3; D remains unclear. Per the germline V gene, CDR1 is SGHTS and CDR2 is YDEGEE. The V gene lost 2 bases and the J gene lost 2 bases, with 9 bases spanning the gap. This CDR3 has 14 amino acids. The CDR3 region has the DNA TGTGCCAGCAGCTTAGTGGGGAACACAGATACGCAGTATTTT. The encoded protein is CASSLVGNTDTQYF.

The CDR3: CASSRSAGYEQYF. The CDR3 DNA is TGTGCCAGCTCCCGTTCCGCCGGGTACGAGCAGTACTTC. The rearrangement joins TRBV18 to TRBJ2-7; D not certain. The CDR3 contains 13 residues. Trimming stripped 6 bases from V and 4 bases from J, with 13 bases between. Per the germline V gene, CDR1 is KGHSH and CDR2 is LQKENI.

The genes are TRBV10-1 and TRBJ1-1, with D hard to call. CDR3 length: 13 amino acids. V was pared by 5 bases and J by 4 bases, with 11 bases between. The V gene's germline CDR1 is WNHNN and CDR2 SYGVQD (reference sequence). In DNA form, the CDR3 reads TGCGCCAGCAGTAAGACCGCCAGCACTGAAGCTTTCTTT. This sequence encodes CASSKTASTEAFF.

The V and J genes are TRBV18 and TRBJ1-2; 10 positions agree with TRBD1. Germline V gene sequence: CDR1 KGHSH, CDR2 LQKENI. The CDR3 has 15 amino acids. Trimming removed 6 bases from V and 7 bases from J; junction bases left unmatched: 11. CDR3 amino acids: CASSQIIDRGPGYTF. CDR3 sequence (DNA): TGTGCCAGCTCCCAAATTATCGACAGGGGGCCTGGCTACACCTTC.

The chain couples TRBV28 to TRBJ1-5; possible D gene TRBD1, 5 bases. The CDR3 extends over 17 amino acids. V lost 1 base and J lost 7, with 20 bases in between. Germline CDR1 is MDHEN and CDR2 is SYDVKM. Written as DNA, the CDR3 is TGTGCCAGCAGTTTATTAGAACAGGTCGCCCCTGGGCAGCCCCAGCATTTT. It codes for CASSLLEQVAPGQPQHF.

The chain uses TRBV18 and TRBJ2-5; maybe TRBD1 (6 bases). Between the trimmed V and J ends, which lost 0 bases and 4 bases, there was a span of 18 bases. This CDR3 is built from 17 residues. Germline V gene data show CDR1 as KGHSH and CDR2 as LQKENI. CDR3 sequence: CASSPPTSSGDRETQYF. The CDR3 bases are TGTGCCAGCTCACCACCTACGTCGTCAGGGGATCGAGAGACCCAGTACTTC.

This chain uses TRBV28 with TRBJ2-3; TRBD2 is a possible D gene (5 bases). The ends were cut back, 2 bases at V and 0 bases at J, with 15 bases in the middle. The CDR3 sequence is 17 residues long. CDR1 and CDR2 (germline): MDHEN, SYDVKM. CDR3 sequence reads: CASSLPTRVPSTDTQYF. The CDR3 DNA sequence: TGTGCCAGCAGTTTACCTACTAGAGTACCTAGCACAGATACGCAGTATTTT.

This rearrangement joins TRBV28 to TRBJ2-7; TRBD1 matches at 7 bases. The germline V gene has CDR1 MDHEN and CDR2 SYDVKM. This CDR3 is 14 amino acids long. V was pared by 6 bases and J by 2 bases, with 7 bases of the junction left unmatched. CDR3 in amino acids: CASSPGQPPYEQYF. The CDR3 DNA reads as TGTGCCAGCAGCCCGGGACAGCCCCCCTACGAGCAGTACTTC. Supplemented by reference TRBV28 and TRBJ2-7, the full variable domain reads DVKVTQSSRYLVKRTGEKVFLECVQDMDHENMFWYRQDPGLGLRLIYFSYDVKMKEKGDIPEGYSVSREKKERFSLILESASTNQTSMYLCASSPGQPPYEQYFGPGTRLTVT.

The V and J genes are TRBV3-1 (or the pseudogene TRBV3-2) and TRBJ2-4; either TRBD1 or TRBD2 may fit D (5 bases each). V lost 2 bases, J lost 5 bases, and 10 bases lay in between. Per the germline V gene, CDR1 is LGHDT and CDR2 is YNNKEL (reference sequence). CDR3 size: 14 residues. The CDR3 is CASSQNLGENIQYF. The CDR3 DNA sequence: TGTGCCAGCAGCCAAAATCTGGGGGAAAACATTCAGTACTTC.

The V and J genes are TRBV11-2 and TRBJ1-2, with D unclear. CDR1 is SGHAT, CDR2 FQNNGV, per germline. The CDR3 has 15 amino acids. V lost 5 bases to trimming and J lost 8 bases, with 21 bases between them. CDR3 protein: CASSRESQARRGYTF. Here the CDR3 DNA reads TGTGCCAGCAGCCGCGAATCGCAGGCCAGGAGAGGCTACACCTTC.

V is TRBV6-2 or TRBV6-3 and J is TRBJ1-4, with 11 bases that match TRBD1. Germline CDR1 and CDR2: MNHEY and SVGEGT. V trimming: 5 bases; J trimming: 8 bases; junction bases outside the gene matches: 7. The CDR3 contains 15 residues. The CDR3 sequence: CASSLGQGASEKLFF. CDR3 nucleotides: TGTGCCAGCAGTCTCGGACAGGGGGCATCCGAAAAACTGTTTTTT.

This chain connects TRBV7-2 to TRBJ2-2; no clear D. In germline, CDR1 is SGHTA, CDR2 FQGNSA. Deletions cut 5 bases from V and 0 bases from J, with 13 bases between. The CDR3 is 16 amino acids. The chain's CDR3 is CASSPNSYSNTGELFF. CDR3 DNA sequence: TGTGCCAGCAGCCCAAACAGTTACTCGAACACCGGGGAGCTGTTTTTT.